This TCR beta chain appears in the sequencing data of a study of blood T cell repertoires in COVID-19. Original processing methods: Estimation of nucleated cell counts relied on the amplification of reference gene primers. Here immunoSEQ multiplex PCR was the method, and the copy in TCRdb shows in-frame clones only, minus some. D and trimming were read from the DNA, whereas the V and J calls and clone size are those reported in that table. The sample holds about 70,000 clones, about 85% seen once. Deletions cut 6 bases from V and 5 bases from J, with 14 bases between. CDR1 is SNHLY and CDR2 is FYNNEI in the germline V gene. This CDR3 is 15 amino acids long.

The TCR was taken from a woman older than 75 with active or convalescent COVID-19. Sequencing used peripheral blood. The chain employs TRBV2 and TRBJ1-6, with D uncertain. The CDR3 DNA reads TGTGCCAGCAGGGAGGACGCCCCTAATAATTCACCCCTCCACTTT. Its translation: CASREDAPNNSPLHF.